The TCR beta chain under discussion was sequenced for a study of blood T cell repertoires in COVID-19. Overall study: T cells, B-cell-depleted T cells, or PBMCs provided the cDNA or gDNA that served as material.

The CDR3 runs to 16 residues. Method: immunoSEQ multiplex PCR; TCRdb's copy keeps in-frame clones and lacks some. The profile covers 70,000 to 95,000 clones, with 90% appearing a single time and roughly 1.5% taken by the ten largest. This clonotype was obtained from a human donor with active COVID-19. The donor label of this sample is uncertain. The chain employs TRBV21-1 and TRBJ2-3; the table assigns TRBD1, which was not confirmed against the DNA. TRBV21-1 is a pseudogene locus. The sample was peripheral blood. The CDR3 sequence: CASIKDKPTVTDTQYF. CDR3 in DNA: TGTGCCAGCATTAAGGACAAGCCTACGGTCACAGATACGCAGTATTTT.